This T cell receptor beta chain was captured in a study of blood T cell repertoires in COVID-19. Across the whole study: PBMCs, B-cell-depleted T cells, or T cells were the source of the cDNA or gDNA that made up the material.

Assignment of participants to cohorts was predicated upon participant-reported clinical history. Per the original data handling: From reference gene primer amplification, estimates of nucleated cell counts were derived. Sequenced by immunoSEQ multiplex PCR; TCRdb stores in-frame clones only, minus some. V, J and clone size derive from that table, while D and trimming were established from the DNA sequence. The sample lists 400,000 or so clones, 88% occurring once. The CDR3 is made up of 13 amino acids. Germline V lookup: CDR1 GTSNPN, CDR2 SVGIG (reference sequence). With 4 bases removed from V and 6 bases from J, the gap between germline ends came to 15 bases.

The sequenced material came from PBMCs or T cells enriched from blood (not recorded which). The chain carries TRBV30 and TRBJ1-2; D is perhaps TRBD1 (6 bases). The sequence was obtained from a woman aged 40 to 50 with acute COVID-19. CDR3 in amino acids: CAWISTGNNGYTF. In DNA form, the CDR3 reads TGTGCCTGGATCTCGACAGGAAACAATGGCTACACCTTC.